The 27 T cell receptor beta chains below were found in one sample sequenced in a study of OX40 agonist ivuxolimab in advanced cancers. The repertoire was sequenced with immunoSEQ multiplex PCR; TCRdb's copy has only in-frame clones and lacks some. The data contain 25,000 to 35,000 clones, 86% of them singletons. The sequences come from CD4+ or CD8+ T cells sorted from blood, collected in a trial of the OX40 agonist ivuxolimab. All receptors come from an adult with an advanced solid tumor such as melanoma, head and neck, liver or kidney cancer.

V is TRBV7-3 and J is TRBJ2-2; 10 bases fit TRBD2. The CDR3 sequence is 15 residues long. With 4 bases clipped from V and 6 bases from J, the junction kept 5 bases outside the gene matches. Germline values: CDR1 SGHTA, CDR2 FQGTGA. The CDR3 DNA reads as TGTGCCAGCAGCTCCCTAGCGGGAGTCCCCGGGGAGCTGTTTTTT. It translates to CASSSLAGVPGELFF.

This chain uses TRBV19 with TRBJ1-2; 11 bases line up with TRBD1. V was pared by 4 bases and J by 7 bases, with 8 bases of the junction left unmatched. CDR1 and CDR2 from the germline V gene are LNHDA and SQIVND (reference sequence). CDR3 size: 15 residues. CDR3: CASSTWTGGGSGYTF. Here the CDR3 DNA reads TGTGCCAGTAGTACCTGGACAGGGGGCGGGAGTGGCTACACCTTC.

The table lists this clone with a count of one. This rearrangement joins TRBV27 to TRBJ1-1, with D unresolved. The germline gives CDR1 MNHEY, CDR2 SMNVEV (reference sequence). Trimming stripped 6 bases from V and 0 bases from J, with 11 bases between. The CDR3 length is 14 residues. The CDR3 DNA is TGTGCCAGCAGCCGTGGAGCGATGAACACTGAAGCTTTCTTT. Translating gives CASSRGAMNTEAFF.

The chain carries TRBV28 and TRBJ2-2; tentatively, D is TRBD1 (5 bases). The CDR3 length is 15 residues. CDR1 is MDHEN and CDR2 is SYDVKM in the germline V gene. Between the trimmed V and J ends, which lost 5 bases and 5 bases, there was a span of 15 bases. CDR3 in DNA: TGTGCCAGCAGTCCACCCTCGACAGTAACCGGGGAGCTGTTTTTT. It is translated as CASSPPSTVTGELFF.

This clone occurred once. The V call is TRBV7-9, the J call TRBJ1-5; D ambiguous. V shed 5 bases and J shed 4 bases, with 6 bases lying between them. Germline V CDR1 and CDR2: SEHNR, FQNEAQ (reference sequence). This CDR3 contains 12 residues. The CDR3 is CASSAPNQPQHF. Written as DNA, the CDR3 is TGTGCCAGCAGCGCCCCTAATCAGCCCCAGCATTTT.

V is TRBV27 and J is TRBJ1-1; TRBD1 might be the D (6 bases). The CDR3 contains 16 residues. Trimming removed 4 bases at V and 6 bases at J, with 21 bases between. Per germline, CDR1 MNHEY and CDR2 SMNVEV (reference sequence). The DNA of the CDR3 is TGTGCCAGCAGTTCATACCCCACGACAGGTTCGGCTGAAGCTTTCTTT. This translates into CASSSYPTTGSAEAFF.

The chain links TRBV29-1 to TRBJ2-7, with 15 positions matching TRBD2. Germline CDR1 SQVTM, CDR2 ANQGSEA. J gave up 4 bases and V 4 bases, and 2 bases lay outside the gene matches. This CDR3 contains 14 residues. This chain's CDR3 is CSVVGLAGGYEQYF. The DNA of the CDR3 is TGCAGCGTTGTGGGACTAGCGGGAGGATACGAGCAGTACTTC.

This sequence joins TRBV7-2 and TRBJ2-1; the D gene could be TRBD1 or TRBD2 (5 bases each). CDR3 length: 13 amino acids. The germline V gene has CDR1 SGHTA and CDR2 FQGNSA. The V end was cut by 5 bases, the J end by 5 bases, with 10 bases between. The CDR3 sequence is CASSGTVNNEQFF. In DNA form, the CDR3 reads TGTGCCAGCAGCGGGACGGTGAACAATGAGCAGTTCTTC.

The J gene is TRBJ1-2, the V gene TRBV7-2; 9 nucleotides align to TRBD1. V lost 8 bases, J lost 7 bases, and 11 bases stayed unmatched. The germline V gene encodes CDR1 SGHTA and CDR2 FQGNSA. This CDR3 contains 14 residues. CDR3 residues: CASFLGQGVTGYTF. The CDR3 region has the DNA TGTGCCAGCTTTCTGGGACAGGGTGTTACTGGCTACACCTTC.

This chain joins TRBV30 and TRBJ2-7; 11 nucleotides agree with TRBD2. Trimming removed 1 base from V and 4 bases from J; junction bases left unmatched: 12. The length of the CDR3 is 17 residues. Germline CDR1 is GTSNPN and CDR2 is SVGIG (reference sequence). The CDR3 bases are TGTGCCTGGAGTGGAGCCGATAGCGGGAGGGACTGGTACGAGCAGTACTTC. Translated, it gives CAWSGADSGRDWYEQYF.

The chain employs TRBV7-9 and TRBJ2-4; D not resolved. Trimming removed 5 bases from V and 0 bases from J, with 14 bases in between. Germline-derived CDR1 and CDR2 are SEHNR and FQNEAQ (reference sequence). The CDR3 consists of 16 residues. The CDR3 DNA is TGTGCCAGCAGCCCGAAGGCTGGGCTAGCCAAAAACATTCAGTACTTC. It is translated as CASSPKAGLAKNIQYF.

The gene calls are TRBV6-5 and TRBJ1-5, with D unclear. The CDR3 has 12 residues. Germline CDR1 MNHEY, CDR2 SVGAGI. Trimming cost V 6 bases and J 7 bases, with 10 bases left between them. The CDR3 region has the DNA TGTGCCAGCAGGGGTGGGGTACAGCCCCAGCATTTT. It specifies CASRGGVQPQHF.

The gene calls are TRBV29-1 and TRBJ2-5, with 7 nucleotides matching TRBD1. The V gene's germline CDR1 is SQVTM and CDR2 ANQGSEA. The V and J ends lost 5 bases and 5 bases, in that order; junction bases with no gene match: 8. The CDR3 contains 13 residues. CDR3 sequence: CSVTRQGLETQYF. The CDR3 DNA follows: TGCAGCGTTACCCGACAGGGTCTGGAGACCCAGTACTTC.

This chain links TRBV10-3 with TRBJ2-7, with D possibly matching TRBD1 (5 bases). This CDR3 region has 14 residues. Germline CDR1 ENHRY, CDR2 SYGVKD. V was pared by 3 bases and J by 2 bases, with 11 bases between. The CDR3 here is CAISDGRTTYEQYF. Written as DNA, the CDR3 is TGTGCCATCAGTGATGGCCGGACAACCTACGAGCAGTACTTC.

This sequence joins TRBV7-6 and TRBJ1-4, with D unclear. Germline CDR1 and CDR2: SGHVS and FNYEAQ. The CDR3 runs to 12 residues. V lost 6 bases and J lost 7, with 9 bases in between. CDR3 nucleotides: TGTGCCAGCAGTCGAGGAATTGAAAAACTGTTTTTT. It codes for CASSRGIEKLFF.

V gene TRBV10-3 combines with J gene TRBJ2-5, with a tentative D call TRBD2 (5 bases). This CDR3 is built from 18 residues. Trimming removed 0 bases at V and 9 bases at J, with 26 bases between. Per the germline V gene, CDR1 is ENHRY and CDR2 is SYGVKD. CDR3 in amino acids: CAISESDSESFLPWAQYF. DNA for the CDR3: TGTGCCATCAGTGAGTCGGATAGCGAGTCATTTCTCCCTTGGGCCCAGTACTTC.

The chain links TRBV29-1 to TRBJ1-1; D ambiguous. The CDR3 consists of 11 residues. Germline loops: CDR1 SQVTM, CDR2 ANQGSEA. The DNA of the CDR3 is TGCACCGGCGAAATGAACACTGAAGCTTTCTTT. Residues: CTGEMNTEAFF.

This clone was seen only once. The V call is TRBV14, the J call TRBJ2-1, with TRBD2 matching over 9 bases. In germline, CDR1 is SGHDN, CDR2 FVKESK. The CDR3 consists of 18 residues. The V gene end was trimmed by 1 base and the J gene end by 3 bases; junction bases not matched to a gene: 10. CDR3 coding DNA: TGTGCCAGCAGCCAAGCCCCCCCGACTAGCGGATACTACAATGAGCAGTTCTTC. It specifies CASSQAPPTSGYYNEQFF.

The chain employs TRBV6-5 and TRBJ1-2, with TRBD1 identical over 8 bases. Germline-derived CDR1 and CDR2 are MNHEY and SVGAGI. The CDR3 runs to 14 residues. The trim removed 5 bases at V and 3 bases at J, leaving 5 bases unmatched. CDR3 sequence: CASSPDRAYYGYTF. In DNA form, the CDR3 reads TGTGCCAGCAGTCCGGACAGGGCCTACTATGGCTACACCTTC.

CDR3 residues: CASSEAQQGLEAFF. DNA for the CDR3: TGTGCCAGCAGTGAAGCGCAACAGGGCCTTGAAGCTTTCTTT. The V and J genes are TRBV6-1 and TRBJ1-1; D perhaps matches TRBD1 (6 bases). CDR1 and CDR2 from the germline V gene are MNHNS and SASEGT. The CDR3 covers 14 residues. V dropped 0 bases and J dropped 7 bases, with 12 bases sitting between them.

The rearrangement links TRBV9 to TRBJ2-7; D perhaps matches TRBD1 (6 bases). There are 16 residues in the CDR3. Germline V gives CDR1 SGDLS, CDR2 YYNGEE. The V end was cut by 4 bases, the J end by 2 bases, with 19 bases between. The CDR3 protein is CASSSHIRDTPYEQYF. The CDR3 bases are TGTGCCAGCAGCTCTCACATCCGGGACACGCCCTACGAGCAGTACTTC.

The chain is built from TRBV4-2 and TRBJ1-6; the D is unclear. V lost 4 bases and J lost 5, with 21 bases in between. There are 18 residues in the CDR3. Per germline, CDR1 LGHNA and CDR2 YNFKEQ. Here the CDR3 DNA reads TGTGCCAGCAGCCCCTCATCCGAGCGTCTGGAGCATAATTCACCCCTCCACTTT. Its protein product is CASSPSSERLEHNSPLHF.

This clone has just a few counts. V gene TRBV19 combines with J gene TRBJ1-1; no reliable D call. The CDR3 is 14 amino acids. Germline values: CDR1 LNHDA, CDR2 SQIVND (reference sequence). V shed 4 bases and J shed 1 base, with 10 bases lying between them. The CDR3 loop reads CASSRAAANTEAFF. In DNA, the CDR3 is TGTGCCAGTAGTAGAGCAGCCGCGAACACTGAAGCTTTCTTT.

The rearrangement links TRBV5-1 to TRBJ1-1, with 7 bases fitting TRBD1. Germline-derived CDR1 and CDR2 are SGHRS and YFSETQ. The J segment lost 3 bases and the V segment lost 6 bases, leaving 8 bases of the junction unmatched. This CDR3 has 14 residues. The CDR3 protein is CASTEQGWDTEAFF. DNA for the CDR3: TGCGCCAGCACCGAACAGGGGTGGGACACTGAAGCTTTCTTT.

The chain has TRBV28 and TRBJ2-3; 8 bases fit TRBD2. J lost 1 base, V lost 7 bases, and 7 bases had no gene match. From germline, CDR1 is MDHEN and CDR2 SYDVKM. This CDR3 is built from 15 residues. The CDR3 region has the DNA TGTGCCAGCAACCGCGGGAGGTCTGGCACAGATACGCAGTATTTT. This gives the protein CASNRGRSGTDTQYF.

Only a few counts were recorded for this clone. V gene TRBV10-3 combines with J gene TRBJ1-5; 9 bases map to TRBD1. This CDR3 is built from 15 residues. CDR1 is ENHRY and CDR2 is SYGVKD in the germline V gene. V trimming: 5 bases; J trimming: 7 bases; junction bases outside the gene matches: 9. CDR3 DNA: TGTGCCATCAGTCCCGGGACAGGGAACGGGCAGCCCCAGCATTTT. This translates into CAISPGTGNGQPQHF.

The V and J genes are TRBV7-9 and TRBJ1-4; TRBD1 aligns across 7 bases. CDR3 length: 16 residues. Germline loops: CDR1 SEHNR, CDR2 FQNEAQ (reference sequence). J gave up 4 bases and V 0 bases, and 5 bases lay outside the gene matches. The CDR3 sequence is CASSLAPGQYNEKLFF. The DNA of the CDR3 is TGTGCCAGCAGCTTAGCGCCGGGACAGTATAATGAAAAACTGTTTTTT.